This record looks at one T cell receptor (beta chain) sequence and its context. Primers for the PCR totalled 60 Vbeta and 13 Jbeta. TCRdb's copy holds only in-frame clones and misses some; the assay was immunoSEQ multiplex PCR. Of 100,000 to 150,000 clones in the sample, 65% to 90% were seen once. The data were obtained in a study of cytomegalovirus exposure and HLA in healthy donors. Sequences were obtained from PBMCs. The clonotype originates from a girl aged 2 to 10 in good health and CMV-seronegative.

DNA of the CDR3: TGTGCCAGCAGCCGGACAGGGGGCACCCACAATGAGCAGTTCTTC. It specifies CASSRTGGTHNEQFF. The V and J genes are TRBV5-4 and TRBJ2-1, with TRBD1 matching 11 bases. CDR1 SGHNT and CDR2 YYREEE come from the germline V gene (reference sequence). The CDR3 spans 15 residues. V was clipped by 4 bases and J by 5 bases; unmatched bases: 5.